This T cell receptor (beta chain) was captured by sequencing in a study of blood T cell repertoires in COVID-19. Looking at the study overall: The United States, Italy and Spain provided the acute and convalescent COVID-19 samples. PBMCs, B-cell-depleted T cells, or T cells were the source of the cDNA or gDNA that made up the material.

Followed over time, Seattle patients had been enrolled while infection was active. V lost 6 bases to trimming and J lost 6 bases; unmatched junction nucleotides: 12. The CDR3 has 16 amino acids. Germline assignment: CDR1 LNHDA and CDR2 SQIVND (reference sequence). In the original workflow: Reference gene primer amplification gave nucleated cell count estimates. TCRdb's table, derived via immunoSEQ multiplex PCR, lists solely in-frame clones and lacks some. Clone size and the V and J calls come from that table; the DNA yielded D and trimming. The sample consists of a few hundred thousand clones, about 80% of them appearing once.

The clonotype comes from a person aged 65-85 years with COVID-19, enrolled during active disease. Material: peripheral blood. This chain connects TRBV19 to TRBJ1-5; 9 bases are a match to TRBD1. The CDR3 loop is CASSNYGTGLIQPQHF. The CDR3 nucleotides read TGTGCCAGTAGCAACTACGGGACAGGGCTTATTCAGCCCCAGCATTTT.